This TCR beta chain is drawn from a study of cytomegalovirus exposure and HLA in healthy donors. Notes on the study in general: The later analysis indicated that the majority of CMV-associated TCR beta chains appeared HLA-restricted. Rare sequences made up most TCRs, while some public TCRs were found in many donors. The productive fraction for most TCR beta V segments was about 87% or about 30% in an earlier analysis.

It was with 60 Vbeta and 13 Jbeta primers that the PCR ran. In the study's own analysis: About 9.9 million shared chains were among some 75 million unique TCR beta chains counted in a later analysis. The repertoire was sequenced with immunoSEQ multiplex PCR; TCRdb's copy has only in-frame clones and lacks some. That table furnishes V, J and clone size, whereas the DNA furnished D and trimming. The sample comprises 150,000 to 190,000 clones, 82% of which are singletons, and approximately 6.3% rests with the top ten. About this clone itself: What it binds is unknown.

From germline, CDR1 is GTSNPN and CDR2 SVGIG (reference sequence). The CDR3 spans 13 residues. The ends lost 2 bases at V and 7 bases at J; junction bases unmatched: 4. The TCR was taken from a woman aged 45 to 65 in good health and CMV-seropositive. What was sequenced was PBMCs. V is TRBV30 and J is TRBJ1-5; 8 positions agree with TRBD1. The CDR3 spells CAWSQGARQPQHF. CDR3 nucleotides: TGTGCCTGGAGTCAGGGGGCTCGGCAGCCCCAGCATTTT.